This T cell receptor beta chain was sequenced in a study of T cells after yellow fever vaccination. As for the study in general: SMART-Seq v4 Ultra Low Input served to prepare low-cell-number fractions. Study observations and caveats: The secondary T-cell response peaked on day 5, not day 15, but was weaker.

Note on this clonotype: The target antigen is unknown.

The CDR3 totals 16 residues. Germline CDR1 is SQVTM and CDR2 is ANQGSEA. Trimming removed 5 bases from V and 8 bases from J; junction bases left unmatched: 17. TCRdb analysed the 5' RACE reads with MiXCR anew, one entry per CDR3 protein. The sample shows 150,000 to 200,000 distinct CDR3 sequences, approximately 11% of them seen only once. The sample consisted of CD8+ T cells sorted from PBMCs, taken 15 days after the yellow fever booster vaccination. The sequence derives from a man younger than 30 who received the YFV17D yellow fever vaccine. This chain uses TRBV29-1 with TRBJ1-2; 10 bases line up with TRBD1. The CDR3 spells CSVFHSPDRGQWGYTF. CDR3 coding DNA: TGCAGCGTTTTTCACAGCCCCGACAGGGGGCAGTGGGGCTACACCTTC.